Each of the 4 T cell receptor beta chains below was sequenced from the same sample in a study of CDR3 diversity in severe acne. TCRdb analysed the PCR reads with MiXCR anew, one entry per CDR3 protein. The sample contains about 84,000 distinct CDR3 sequences, under 60% of which appear only once. The sequencing input was blood. Source of these receptors: a male donor in good health, without acne.

The chain recombines TRBV2 with TRBJ2-5; TRBD2 might be the D (6 bases). Per the germline V gene, CDR1 is SNHLY and CDR2 is FYNNEI. This CDR3 spans 15 amino acids. The V gene lost 5 bases and the J gene lost 5 bases, with 18 bases spanning the gap. The CDR3, as DNA: TGTGCCAGCAGTAGGCGGGGACCCCGAGGCGAGACCCAGTACTTC. Protein product: CASSRRGPRGETQYF.

The genes are TRBV6-1 and TRBJ2-3; 11 bases agree with TRBD1. The CDR3 is made up of 16 amino acids. Trimming took 5 bases from V and 5 from J; bases not matched to a gene: 9. The germline V gene has CDR1 MNHNS and CDR2 SASEGT. CDR3 protein: CASSYSRTGGLDTQYF. In nucleotides, the CDR3 is TGTGCCAGCAGTTACTCCCGGACAGGGGGCTTAGATACGCAGTATTTT.

This chain uses TRBV2 with TRBJ2-7; 8 bases agree with TRBD2. The CDR3 loop spans 16 amino acids. The germline gives CDR1 SNHLY, CDR2 FYNNEI. The V gene end was trimmed by 3 bases and the J gene end by 12 bases; junction bases not matched to a gene: 19. The CDR3 DNA is TGTGCCAGCAGTGACAGTTTCGGGGGGGCCACCCTGTTTCTGTACTTC. This gives the protein CASSDSFGGATLFLYF. Variable domain in full (rest from reference TRBV2 and TRBJ2-7): EPEVTQTPSHQVTQMGQEVILRCVPISNHLYFYWYRQILGQKVEFLVSFYNNEISEKSEIFDDQFSVERPDGSNFTLKIRSTKLEDSAMYFCASSDSFGGATLFLYFGPGTRLTVT.

This chain connects TRBV29-1 to TRBJ2-7; D perhaps matches TRBD1 (6 bases). This CDR3 is built from 14 residues. The germline V gene has CDR1 SQVTM and CDR2 ANQGSEA. Trimming shortened V by 6 bases and J by 1 base, and 16 bases separated the two germline ends. CDR3 sequence reads: CSVLQTGKSYEQYF. The CDR3, as DNA: TGCAGCGTCCTTCAGACAGGAAAGTCCTACGAGCAGTACTTC.